The source of this TCR beta chain is a study of blood T cell repertoires in COVID-19. The authors' processing: Estimated nucleated cell counts came from reference gene primer amplification. The protocol was immunoSEQ multiplex PCR, while the TCRdb copy is restricted to in-frame clones and leaves out a portion. V, J and clone size are taken as reported in that table, and D and trimming were inferred from the DNA itself. This sample has over 200,000 clones; over 80% occur once, and the top ten carry around 5.1%. V was pared by 7 bases and J by 6 bases, with 18 bases between. This CDR3 comprises 15 residues. Germline V lookup: CDR1 LNHDA, CDR2 SQIVND (reference sequence).

The chain is built from TRBV19 and TRBJ1-4; D is undetermined. The TCR originated in a human donor in a cohort sampled during active COVID-19. Sequenced sample: peripheral blood. The CDR3 protein is CASTFRMGRHEKLFF. In DNA, the CDR3 is TGTGCCAGTACCTTCCGTATGGGGAGGCATGAAAAACTGTTTTTT.